Presented here are 19 T cell receptor beta chains from one specimen sequenced in a study of beta chain features in type 1 diabetes. Sequencing targeted expressed TCRB transcripts, as all isolated RNA had been reverse transcribed. TCRdb keeps only in-frame clones here, not all; method: immunoSEQ multiplex PCR. The repertoire has over 350,000 clones, roughly 16% of them found once; the top ten carry more than 0.015%. Sequenced sample: naive CD4+ T cells from blood. The receptors were sampled from a woman aged 18-29 years in good health.

This clone occurred a few times. V is TRBV6-4 and J is TRBJ2-6, with TRBD1 matching 7 bases. This CDR3 comprises 17 residues. Trimming cost V 6 bases and J 0 bases; bases outside gene matches: 8. Germline V gene data show CDR1 as MRHNA and CDR2 as SNTAGT. Here the CDR3 DNA reads TGTGCCAGCAGAGCCGGGACAGCTTCCTCTGGGGCCAACGTCCTGACTTTC. Protein: CASRAGTASSGANVLTF.

Only one count was recorded for this clone. This chain joins TRBV7-9 and TRBJ2-5; the D is unclear. Germline CDR1 reads SEHNR; CDR2 reads FQNEAQ (reference sequence). Between the trimmed V and J ends, which lost 5 bases and 5 bases, there was a span of 15 bases. The CDR3 extends over 14 amino acids. The CDR3 spells CASSLTQWMETQYF. The CDR3 DNA reads as TGTGCCAGCAGCCTGACTCAGTGGATGGAGACCCAGTACTTC.

The rearrangement uses TRBV7-9 and TRBJ2-1, with TRBD2 matching 8 bases. Germline-derived CDR1 and CDR2 are SEHNR and FQNEAQ (reference sequence). The CDR3 is 16 amino acids. Trimming cost V 1 base and J 6 bases; bases outside gene matches: 8. CDR3 coding DNA: TGTGCCAGCAGCTTAGGGTCTAGCGGGCCTCTCAATGAGCAGTTCTTC. Translating gives CASSLGSSGPLNEQFF. Looking up the rest from reference TRBV7-9 and TRBJ2-1 gives the full variable domain: DTGVSQNPRHKITKRGQNVTFRCDPISEHNRLYWYRQTLGQGPEFLTYFQNEAQLEKSRLLSDRFSAERPKGSFSTLEIQRTEQGDSAMYLCASSLGSSGPLNEQFFGPGTRLTVL.

The V and J genes are TRBV9 and TRBJ2-5; 12 bases are shared with TRBD1. The CDR3 length is 16 residues. The trim removed 3 bases at V and 5 bases at J, leaving 8 bases unmatched. Looked up from germline, CDR1 is SGDLS and CDR2 is YYNGEE. CDR3 in DNA: TGTGCCAGCAGCGGGGACAGGGGGCTGTTCGGGGAGACCCAGTACTTC. It is translated as CASSGDRGLFGETQYF.

The chain has TRBV29-1 and TRBJ1-1; TRBD1 is a possible D gene (6 bases). Germline V gene sequence: CDR1 SQVTM, CDR2 ANQGSEA. CDR3 length: 12 residues. Trimming stripped 7 bases from V and 0 bases from J, with 9 bases between. The CDR3 coding sequence is TGCAGCGGAAGACAGGTGAACACTGAAGCTTTCTTT. It codes for CSGRQVNTEAFF.

The sample holds a few counts of this clone. V gene TRBV7-2 combines with J gene TRBJ2-3; no reliable D call. Trimming cost V 5 bases and J 3 bases, with 12 bases left between them. Germline CDR1 reads SGHTA; CDR2 reads FQGNSA. This CDR3 is 14 amino acids long. The CDR3 region has the DNA TGTGCCAGCAGCATAGACTCGTCGACAGATACGCAGTATTTT. Translating gives CASSIDSSTDTQYF.

This rearrangement joins TRBV11-2 to TRBJ2-5; 7 bases are a match to TRBD1. Germline V lookup: CDR1 SGHAT, CDR2 FQNNGV. The CDR3 is 14 residues long. J gave up 3 bases and V 3 bases, and 4 bases lay outside the gene matches. CDR3 nucleotide sequence: TGTGCCAGCAGCTTGGGGACAGCCGAAGAGACCCAGTACTTC. It specifies CASSLGTAEETQYF.

CDR3 coding DNA: TGTGCCAGCAGCCCGTCGGGACTAGCGGGAGGGGGTTACTACAATGAGCAGTTCTTC. Its protein product is CASSPSGLAGGGYYNEQFF. The gene calls are TRBV7-3 and TRBJ2-1, with 16 bases fitting TRBD2. This CDR3 is 19 amino acids long. The V gene end was trimmed by 5 bases and the J gene end by 3 bases; junction bases not matched to a gene: 10. Germline V gene lookup returns CDR1 SGHTA and CDR2 FQGTGA. Based on the CDR3 plus reference TRBV7-3 and TRBJ2-1, the full variable domain is GAGVSQTPSNKVTEKGKYVELRCDPISGHTALYWYRQSLGQGPEFLIYFQGTGAADDSGLPNDRFFAVRPEGSVSTLKIQRTERGDSAVYLCASSPSGLAGGGYYNEQFFGPGTRLTVL.

This clone turned up a few times. This sequence joins TRBV30 and TRBJ2-1; D is perhaps TRBD1 (6 bases). Germline V gene lookup returns CDR1 GTSNPN and CDR2 SVGIG (reference sequence). The V end lost 3 bases, the J end lost 5 bases, and 14 bases lay between the germline ends. The CDR3 spans 14 residues. The CDR3 region is CAWRRWTADNEQFF. CDR3 coding DNA: TGTGCCTGGAGAAGATGGACAGCTGACAATGAGCAGTTCTTC.

The genes are TRBV7-2 and TRBJ1-2; 10 bases line up with TRBD1. Germline assignment: CDR1 SGHTA and CDR2 FQGNSA. The V gene end was trimmed by 5 bases and the J gene end by 8 bases; junction bases not matched to a gene: 5. This CDR3 has 13 residues. The DNA of the CDR3 is TGTGCCAGCAGCGTAGACAGGGGGCGCGGCTACACCTTC. This sequence encodes CASSVDRGRGYTF. The whole variable domain, filled in from reference TRBV7-2 and TRBJ1-2, reads GAGVSQSPSNKVTEKGKDVELRCDPISGHTALYWYRQSLGQGLEFLIYFQGNSAPDKSGLPSDRFSAERTGGSVSTLTIQRTQQEDSAVYLCASSVDRGRGYTFGSGTRLTVV.

This clone was counted only a few times. The chain carries TRBV4-2 and TRBJ2-1; 8 bases are a match to TRBD2. J was trimmed by 0 bases and V by 0 bases; bases with no gene match: 4. The V gene's germline CDR1 is LGHNA and CDR2 YNFKEQ. The CDR3 covers 17 residues. The CDR3 sequence is CASSQDRLAGSYNEQFF. In DNA form, the CDR3 reads TGTGCCAGCAGCCAAGATCGCCTAGCGGGCTCCTACAATGAGCAGTTCTTC.

The CDR3 is CATSREWGHGETQYF. For the CDR3, the DNA is TGTGCCACCAGCAGAGAGTGGGGCCATGGGGAGACCCAGTACTTC. The chain uses TRBV15 and TRBJ2-5; TRBD1 might be the D (5 bases). Germline CDR1 is LNHNV and CDR2 is YYDKDF (reference sequence). V was clipped by 0 bases and J by 5 bases, with 13 bases between them. There are 15 residues in the CDR3.

There are a few counts of this clone. The J gene is TRBJ2-1, the V gene TRBV4-1; the match to TRBD2 covers 13 bases. The length of the CDR3 is 17 residues. The J segment lost 1 base and the V segment lost 4 bases, leaving 4 bases of the junction unmatched. Germline values: CDR1 MGHRA, CDR2 YSYEKL. The CDR3 bases are TGCGCCAGCAGCCCTCGGGGACTAGCGGGATCCTACAATGAGCAGTTCTTC. Amino acid sequence: CASSPRGLAGSYNEQFF.

Only a few counts were recorded for this clone. The chain carries TRBV5-1 and TRBJ2-2, with D tentatively TRBD2 (5 bases). The CDR3 is 13 residues long. Germline V gene sequence: CDR1 SGHRS, CDR2 YFSETQ. V shed 0 bases and J shed 5 bases, with 5 bases lying between them. The CDR3 region has the DNA TGCGCCAGCAGCTTGGGGACTACCGGGGAGCTGTTTTTT. Translation: CASSLGTTGELFF.

This clone was recorded a few times. The chain is built from TRBV7-9 and TRBJ2-3, with D possibly being TRBD2 (6 bases). Trimming removed 2 bases from V and 4 bases from J, with 10 bases in between. The CDR3 extends over 14 amino acids. The V gene's germline CDR1 is SEHNR and CDR2 FQNEAQ (reference sequence). DNA of the CDR3: TGTGCCAGCAGCTTAAGGCTAGCGTCAGATACGCAGTATTTT. Translation gives CASSLRLASDTQYF.

The V call is TRBV6-5, the J call TRBJ2-7; D is possibly TRBD2 (6 bases). The CDR3 has 14 residues. V shed 2 bases and J shed 3 bases, with 11 bases lying between them. CDR1 and CDR2 from the germline V gene are MNHEY and SVGAGI. Written as DNA, the CDR3 is TGTGCCAGCAGTTACCGTGTGGGAGGCTACGAGCAGTACTTC. It is translated as CASSYRVGGYEQYF.

This clone was observed a few times. This chain connects TRBV5-4 to TRBJ1-2, with 7 positions matching TRBD1. With 5 bases clipped from V and 6 bases from J, the junction kept 7 bases outside the gene matches. This CDR3 region has 13 residues. Germline values: CDR1 SGHNT, CDR2 YYREEE (reference sequence). This CDR3 is CASRRQGVHGYTF. As DNA, the CDR3 is TGTGCCAGCAGGCGCCAGGGGGTCCATGGCTACACCTTC.

The V and J genes are TRBV6-5 and TRBJ2-1; 8 bases are shared with TRBD2. The CDR3 consists of 14 residues. Germline V gene data show CDR1 as MNHEY and CDR2 as SVGAGI. V was pared by 6 bases and J by 3 bases, with 4 bases of the junction left unmatched. The CDR3 region has the DNA TGTGCCAGCAGGGCTAGCGGGCGCTACAATGAGCAGTTCTTC. It encodes CASRASGRYNEQFF.

This clone has more than one count but fewer than ten. The rearrangement links TRBV28 to TRBJ1-5; TRBD1 matches 9 bases. CDR3 size: 15 residues. Per germline, CDR1 MDHEN and CDR2 SYDVKM. The ends lost 3 bases at V and 4 bases at J; junction bases unmatched: 4. The CDR3, as DNA: TGTGCCAGCAGTTTGACCGGGACAGGGAATCAGCCCCAGCATTTT. Encoded protein: CASSLTGTGNQPQHF.